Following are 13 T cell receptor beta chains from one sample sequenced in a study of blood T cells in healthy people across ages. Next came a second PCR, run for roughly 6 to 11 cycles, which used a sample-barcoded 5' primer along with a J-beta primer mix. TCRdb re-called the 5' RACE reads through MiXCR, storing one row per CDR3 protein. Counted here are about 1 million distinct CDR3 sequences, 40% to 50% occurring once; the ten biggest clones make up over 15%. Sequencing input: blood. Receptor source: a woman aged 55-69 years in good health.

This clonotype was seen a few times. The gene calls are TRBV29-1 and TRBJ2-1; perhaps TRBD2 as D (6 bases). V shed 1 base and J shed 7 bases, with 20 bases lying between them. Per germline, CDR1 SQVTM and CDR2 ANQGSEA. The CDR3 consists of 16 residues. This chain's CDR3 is CSVEGGTYPEVNEQFF. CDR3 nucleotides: TGCAGCGTTGAAGGGGGGACTTACCCAGAAGTGAATGAGCAGTTCTTC.

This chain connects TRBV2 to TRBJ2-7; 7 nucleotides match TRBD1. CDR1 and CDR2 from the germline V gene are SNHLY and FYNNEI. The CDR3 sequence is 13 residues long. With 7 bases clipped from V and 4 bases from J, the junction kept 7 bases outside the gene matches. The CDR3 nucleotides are TGTGCCAGCACTCCGACAGGGCCATACGAGCAGTACTTC. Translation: CASTPTGPYEQYF.

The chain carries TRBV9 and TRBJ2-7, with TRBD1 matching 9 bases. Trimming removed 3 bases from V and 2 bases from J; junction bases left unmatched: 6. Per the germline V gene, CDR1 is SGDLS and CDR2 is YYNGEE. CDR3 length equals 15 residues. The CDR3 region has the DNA TGTGCCAGCAGCGGGGACAGGGTAGGGGCCTACGAGCAGTACTTC. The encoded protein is CASSGDRVGAYEQYF.

Here the CDR3 DNA reads TGTGCCAGCAGCTTGACAGGAACGACTCCCTACGAGCAGTACTTC. It specifies CASSLTGTTPYEQYF. J is TRBJ2-7 and V is TRBV7-8; maybe TRBD1 (6 bases). Germline loops: CDR1 SGHVS, CDR2 FQNEAQ. The CDR3 is 15 amino acids. Trimming pared 3 bases from V and 2 bases from J, leaving 14 bases between.

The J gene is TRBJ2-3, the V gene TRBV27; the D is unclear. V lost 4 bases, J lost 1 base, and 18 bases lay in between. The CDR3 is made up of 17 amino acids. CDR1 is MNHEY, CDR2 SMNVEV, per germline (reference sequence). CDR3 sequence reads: CASSSQRVRTRTDTQYF. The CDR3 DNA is TGTGCCAGCAGTTCCCAACGAGTCCGGACCCGCACAGATACGCAGTATTTT.

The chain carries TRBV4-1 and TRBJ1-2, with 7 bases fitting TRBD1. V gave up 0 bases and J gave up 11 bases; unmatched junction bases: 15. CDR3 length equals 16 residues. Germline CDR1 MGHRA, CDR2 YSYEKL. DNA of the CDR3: TGCGCCAGCAGCCAAGAGAGACAGGGCCTGTCAATGGGTTACACCTTC. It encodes CASSQERQGLSMGYTF.

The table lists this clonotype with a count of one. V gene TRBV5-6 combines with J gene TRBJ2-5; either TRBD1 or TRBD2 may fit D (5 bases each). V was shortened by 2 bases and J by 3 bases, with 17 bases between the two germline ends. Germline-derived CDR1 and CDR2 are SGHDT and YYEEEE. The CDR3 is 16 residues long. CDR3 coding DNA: TGTGCCAGCAGCTTTGAGAACACAGGAGGCGAAGAGACCCAGTACTTC. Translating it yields CASSFENTGGEETQYF.

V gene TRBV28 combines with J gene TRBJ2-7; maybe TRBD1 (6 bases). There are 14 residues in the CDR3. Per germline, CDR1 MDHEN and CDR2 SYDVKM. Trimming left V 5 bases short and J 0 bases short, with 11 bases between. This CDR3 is CASSHRDISYEQYF. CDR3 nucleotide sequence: TGTGCCAGCAGTCACCGGGACATCTCCTACGAGCAGTACTTC.

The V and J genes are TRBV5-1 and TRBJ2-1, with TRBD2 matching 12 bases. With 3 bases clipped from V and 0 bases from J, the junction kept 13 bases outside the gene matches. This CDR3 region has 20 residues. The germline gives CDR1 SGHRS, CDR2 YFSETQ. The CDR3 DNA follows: TGCGCCAGCAGCTGGGCCTTGGGACTAGCGGGCGCGAGCTCCTACAATGAGCAGTTCTTC. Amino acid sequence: CASSWALGLAGASSYNEQFF.

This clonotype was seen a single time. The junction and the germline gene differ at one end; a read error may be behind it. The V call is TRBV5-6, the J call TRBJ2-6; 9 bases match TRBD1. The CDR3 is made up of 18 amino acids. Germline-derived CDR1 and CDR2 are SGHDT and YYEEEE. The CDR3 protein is CASSLGTGPFSGANVLTF. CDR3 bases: TGTGCCAGCAGTTTGGGGACAGGGCCTTTCTCTGGGGCCAACGTCCTGACTTTC. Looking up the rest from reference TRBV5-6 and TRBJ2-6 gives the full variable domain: DAGVTQSPTHLIKTRGQQVTLRCSPKSGHDTVSWYQQALGQGPQFIFQYYEEEERQRGNFPDRFSGHQFPNYSSELNVNALLLGDSALYLCASSLGTGPFSGANVLTFGAGSRLTVL.

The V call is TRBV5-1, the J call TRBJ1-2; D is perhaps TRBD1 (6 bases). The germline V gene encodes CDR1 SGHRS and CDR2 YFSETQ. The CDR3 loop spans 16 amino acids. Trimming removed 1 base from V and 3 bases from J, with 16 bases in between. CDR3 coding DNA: TGCGCCAGCAGCTTGTCAGGGCAGGGGTCTTACTATGGCTACACCTTC. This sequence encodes CASSLSGQGSYYGYTF.

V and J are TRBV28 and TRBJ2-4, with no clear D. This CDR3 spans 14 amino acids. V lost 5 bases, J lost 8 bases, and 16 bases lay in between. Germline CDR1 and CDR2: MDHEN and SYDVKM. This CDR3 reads CASSSFLREDIQYF. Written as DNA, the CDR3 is TGTGCCAGCAGTAGTTTCTTACGAGAGGACATTCAGTACTTC.

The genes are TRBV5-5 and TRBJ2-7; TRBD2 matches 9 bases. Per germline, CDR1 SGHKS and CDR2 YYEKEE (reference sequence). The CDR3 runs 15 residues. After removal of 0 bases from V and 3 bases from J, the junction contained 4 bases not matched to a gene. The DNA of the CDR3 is TGTGCCAGCAGCTTGGGGGTTAGCGGGAGCTACGAGCAGTACTTC. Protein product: CASSLGVSGSYEQYF.